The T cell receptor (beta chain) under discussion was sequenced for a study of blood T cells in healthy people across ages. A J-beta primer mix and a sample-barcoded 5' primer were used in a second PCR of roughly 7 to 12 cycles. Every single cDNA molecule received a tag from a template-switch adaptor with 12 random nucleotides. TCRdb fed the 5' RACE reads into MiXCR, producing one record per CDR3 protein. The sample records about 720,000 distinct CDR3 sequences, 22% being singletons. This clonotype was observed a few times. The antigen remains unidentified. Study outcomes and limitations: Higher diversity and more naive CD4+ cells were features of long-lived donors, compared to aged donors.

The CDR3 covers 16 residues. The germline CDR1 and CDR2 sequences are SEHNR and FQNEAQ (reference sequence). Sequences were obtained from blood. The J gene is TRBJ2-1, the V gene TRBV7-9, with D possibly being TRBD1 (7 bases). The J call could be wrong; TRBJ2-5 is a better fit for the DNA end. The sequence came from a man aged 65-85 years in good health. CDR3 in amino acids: CASSQPAGGLLETQYF. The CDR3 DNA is TGTGCCAGCAGCCAACCCGCAGGGGGGCTTCTAGAGACCCAGTACTTC.